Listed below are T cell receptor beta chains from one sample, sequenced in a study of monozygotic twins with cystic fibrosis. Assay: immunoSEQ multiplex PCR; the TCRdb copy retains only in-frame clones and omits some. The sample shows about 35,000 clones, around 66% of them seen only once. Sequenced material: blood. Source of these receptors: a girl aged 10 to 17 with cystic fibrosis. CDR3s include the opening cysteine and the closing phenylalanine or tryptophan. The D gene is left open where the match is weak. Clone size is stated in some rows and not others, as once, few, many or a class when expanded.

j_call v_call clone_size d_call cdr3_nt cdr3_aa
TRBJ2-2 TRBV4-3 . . TGCGCCAGCAGCCAGGAGGGGGAGCACACCGGGGAGCTGTTTTTT CASSQEGEHTGELFF
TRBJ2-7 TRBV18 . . TGTGCCAGCTCCCCCGGACAGCCGAACGAGCAGTACTTC CASSPGQPNEQYF
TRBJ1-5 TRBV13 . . TGTGCCAGCAGCTTATCAGTTGTTAGCAATCAGCCCCAGCATTTT CASSLSVVSNQPQHF
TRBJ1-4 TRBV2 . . TGTGCCAGCAGCCGTAGGACAGTTACAACTAATGAAAAACTGTTTTTT CASSRRTVTTNEKLFF
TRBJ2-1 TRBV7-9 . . TGTGCCAGCAGCTTAGCACGGGGGCAGCTTATGGATGAGCAGTTCTTC CASSLARGQLMDEQFF
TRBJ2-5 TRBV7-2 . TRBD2 TGTGCCAGCAGCTTAGGGCTAGCGGGAGAGACCCAGTACTTC CASSLGLAGETQYF
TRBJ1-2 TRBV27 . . TGTGCCAGCAGTTTAGTACAGGGATCCTACTATGGCTACACCTTC CASSLVQGSYYGYTF
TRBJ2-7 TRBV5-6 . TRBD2 TGTGCCAGCAGCTTGGGTGGGGGACTAGGCGAGCAGTACTTC CASSLGGGLGEQYF
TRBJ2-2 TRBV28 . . TGTGCCAGCAGTTTTAGGTCGGGACCAAACACCGGGGAGCTGTTTTTT CASSFRSGPNTGELFF
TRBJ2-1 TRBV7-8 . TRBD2 TGTGCCAGCAGCTTCTCCGGGACTAGCGGGAGTTCCCTTTACAATGAGCAGTTCTTC CASSFSGTSGSSLYNEQFF
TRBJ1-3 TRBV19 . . TGTGCCAGTAGTCTCTCCGGGACGACCAGTTCTGGAAACACCATATATTTT CASSLSGTTSSGNTIYF
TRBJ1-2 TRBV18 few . TGTGCCAGCTCAATGCCGGGGGCCGATGGCTACACCTTC CASSMPGADGYTF
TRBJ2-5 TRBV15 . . TGTGCCACCAGCAGAGATCCCAGGAAAGAGACCCAGTACTTC CATSRDPRKETQYF
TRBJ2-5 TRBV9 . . TGTGCCAGCAGCGTAGAGGGTATAGAGACCCAGTACTTC CASSVEGIETQYF
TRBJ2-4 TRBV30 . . TGTGCCTGGAGTGAGGGATTTGGCAAAAACATTCAGTACTTC CAWSEGFGKNIQYF
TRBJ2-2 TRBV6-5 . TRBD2 TGTGCCAGCAGTCAACTAGCGGCGGACACCGGGGAGCTGTTTTTT CASSQLAADTGELFF
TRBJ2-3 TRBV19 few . TGTGCCAGTAGTATGACCACAGGGGCGGGAGTAACAGATACGCAGTATTTT CASSMTTGAGVTDTQYF
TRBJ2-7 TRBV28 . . TGTGCCAGCTGTACGCCGTCAGGGATCTCCTACGAGCAGTACTTC CASCTPSGISYEQYF
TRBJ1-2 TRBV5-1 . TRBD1 TGCGCCAGCAGCTTGGGACAGGGGTCCAACTATGGCTACACCTTC CASSLGQGSNYGYTF
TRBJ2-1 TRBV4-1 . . TGCGCCAGCAGCCCCGCGGGACTCCCGGGGAATGAGCAGTTCTTC CASSPAGLPGNEQFF
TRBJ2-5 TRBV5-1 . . TGCGCCAGCAGGTCACAGCCCCGGGGGGAGACCCAGTACTTC CASRSQPRGETQYF
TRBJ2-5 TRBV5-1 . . TGCGCCAGCAGCCTAACCGGGACGGCGGGAGAGACCCAGTACTTC CASSLTGTAGETQYF
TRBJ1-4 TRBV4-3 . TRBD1 TGCGCCAGCAGCCTTTCCGGGACCCCGAGGGGGCGACTGTTTTTT CASSLSGTPRGRLFF
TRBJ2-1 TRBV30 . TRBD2 TGTGCCTGGAGTGTACTACTAGCGGGAGACAATGAGCAGTTCTTC CAWSVLLAGDNEQFF
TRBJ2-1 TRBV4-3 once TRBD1 TGCGCCAGCAGCCAAGATCGTTCTAACAGGGGGTTTTACAATGAGCAGTTCTTC CASSQDRSNRGFYNEQFF
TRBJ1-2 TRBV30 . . TGTGCCTGGAGTCTACAGGGAAATGGCTACACCTTC CAWSLQGNGYTF
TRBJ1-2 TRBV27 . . TGTGCCAGCAGTCCCCTCGGTGGCTATGGCTACACCTTC CASSPLGGYGYTF
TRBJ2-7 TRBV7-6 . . TGTGCCAGCAGCTCCCAGACACCCCCCTACGAGCAGTACTTC CASSSQTPPYEQYF
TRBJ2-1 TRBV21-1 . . TGTGCCAGCAGCGATATGGGGGCCGCAGGCTCCTACAATGAGCAGTTCTTC CASSDMGAAGSYNEQFF
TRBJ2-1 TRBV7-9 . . TGTGCCAGCAGCTTAGGGGGATTCCGAATGGTCAATGAGCAGTTCTTC CASSLGGFRMVNEQFF
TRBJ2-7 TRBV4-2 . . TGTGCCAGCAGCCACCGACTCGTGTCCGAGCAGTACTTC CASSHRLVSEQYF
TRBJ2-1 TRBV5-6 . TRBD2 TGTGCCAGCAGCTTGGGACTAGCCAGCGGCGATGAGCAGTTCTTC CASSLGLASGDEQFF
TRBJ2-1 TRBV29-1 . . TGCAGCGTGACCCCCCAGGGTATTGGCAATGAGCAGTTCTTC CSVTPQGIGNEQFF
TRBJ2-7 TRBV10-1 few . TGCGCCAGCAGATTACAGGTATACGAGCAGTACTTC CASRLQVYEQYF
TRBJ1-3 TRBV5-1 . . TGCGCCAGCAGCTTGGGGGCATCTGGAAACACCATATATTTT CASSLGASGNTIYF
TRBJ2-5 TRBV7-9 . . TGTGCCAGCAGCAGACGGACAGAACAAGAGACCCAGTACTTC CASSRRTEQETQYF
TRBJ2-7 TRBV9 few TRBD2 TGTGCCAGCAGCGTAGACCCGGGGGGGAAGCAGTACTTC CASSVDPGGKQYF
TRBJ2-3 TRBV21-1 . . TGTGCCAGCAGCCTTCGGACTAGCGGGAGAATTGGTAGCACAGATACGCAGTATTTT CASSLRTSGRIGSTDTQYF
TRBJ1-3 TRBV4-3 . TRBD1 TGCGCCAGCAGCCAAGATTGGGGACAGGCATTAAGCAACACCATATATTTT CASSQDWGQALSNTIYF
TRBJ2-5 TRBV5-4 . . TGTGCCAGCAGCTCTAATCGGGAGACCCAGTACTTC CASSSNRETQYF
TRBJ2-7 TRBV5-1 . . TGCGCCAGCAGCTTGGGACGGTCCTACGAGCAGTACTTC CASSLGRSYEQYF
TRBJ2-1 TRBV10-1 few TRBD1 TGCGCCAGCAGTGCAACAGGGGATAACAATGAGCAGTTCTTC CASSATGDNNEQFF
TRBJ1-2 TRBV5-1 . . TGCGCCAGCAGTTATGACAGACACTATGGCTACACCTTC CASSYDRHYGYTF
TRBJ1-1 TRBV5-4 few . TGTGCCAGCAGCTTGGTAGCCGGGACCTCTGAAGCTTTCTTT CASSLVAGTSEAFF
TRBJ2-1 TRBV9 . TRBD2 TGTGCCAGCAGCGTAGGGTTCGGATGGGGCGGGAGTTCCAATGAGCAGTTCTTC CASSVGFGWGGSSNEQFF
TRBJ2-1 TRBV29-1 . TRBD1 TGCAGCGGTAATGTCCGGGACAGGGGCAATGAGCAGTTCTTC CSGNVRDRGNEQFF